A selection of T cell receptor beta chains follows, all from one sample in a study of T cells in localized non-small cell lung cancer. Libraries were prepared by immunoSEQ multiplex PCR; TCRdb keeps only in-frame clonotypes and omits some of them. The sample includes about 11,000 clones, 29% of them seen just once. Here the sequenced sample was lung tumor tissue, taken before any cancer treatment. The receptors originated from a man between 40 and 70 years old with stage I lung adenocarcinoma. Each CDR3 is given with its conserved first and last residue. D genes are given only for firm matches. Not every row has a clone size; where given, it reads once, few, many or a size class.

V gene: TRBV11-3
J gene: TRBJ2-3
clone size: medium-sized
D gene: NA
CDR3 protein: CASSLGGGTDTQYF
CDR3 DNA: TGTGCCAGCAGCTTAGGCGGGGGCACAGATACGCAGTATTTT

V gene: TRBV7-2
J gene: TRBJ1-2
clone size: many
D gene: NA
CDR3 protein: CASSSTGPYGYTF
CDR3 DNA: TGTGCCAGCAGCTCGACAGGCCCCTATGGCTACACCTTC

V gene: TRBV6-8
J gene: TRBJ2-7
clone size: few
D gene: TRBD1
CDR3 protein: CAISPTRGFAYEQYF
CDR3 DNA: TGTGCCATCAGTCCTACCAGGGGGTTTGCCTACGAGCAGTACTTC

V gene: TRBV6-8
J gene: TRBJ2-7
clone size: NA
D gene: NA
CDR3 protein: CASSDQQSSYEQYF
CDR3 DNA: TGTGCCAGCAGTGACCAACAGAGCTCCTACGAGCAGTACTTC

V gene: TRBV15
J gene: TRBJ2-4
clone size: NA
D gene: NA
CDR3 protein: CATSRGTTGDKNIQYF
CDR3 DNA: TGTGCCACCAGCAGAGGGACGACAGGAGACAAAAACATTCAGTACTTC

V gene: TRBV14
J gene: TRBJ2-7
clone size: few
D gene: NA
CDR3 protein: CASSQVVSGAYEQYF
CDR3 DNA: TGTGCCAGCAGCCAAGTTGTCTCTGGCGCCTACGAGCAGTACTTC

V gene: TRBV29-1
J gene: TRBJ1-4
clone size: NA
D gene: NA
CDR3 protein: CSVALTESDEKLFF
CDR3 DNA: TGCAGCGTTGCCTTAACTGAGTCCGATGAAAAACTGTTTTTT

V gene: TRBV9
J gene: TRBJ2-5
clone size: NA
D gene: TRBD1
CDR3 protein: CASSVEDRVAETQYF
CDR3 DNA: TGTGCCAGCAGCGTAGAGGACAGGGTGGCAGAGACCCAGTACTTC

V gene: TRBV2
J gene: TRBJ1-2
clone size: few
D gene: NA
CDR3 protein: CASSGQNYGYTF
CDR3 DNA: TGTGCCAGCAGTGGGCAGAACTATGGCTACACCTTC

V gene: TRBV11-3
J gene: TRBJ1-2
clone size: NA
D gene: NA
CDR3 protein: CASSLEPSANYGYTF
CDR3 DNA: TGTGCCAGCAGCTTAGAGCCCTCGGCTAACTATGGCTACACCTTC

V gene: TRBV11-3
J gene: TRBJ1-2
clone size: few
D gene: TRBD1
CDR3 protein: CASSQSGTGGSGYTF
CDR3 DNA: TGTGCCAGCAGCCAATCCGGGACAGGGGGCTCTGGCTACACCTTC

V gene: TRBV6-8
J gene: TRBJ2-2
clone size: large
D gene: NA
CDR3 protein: CASSYDTANTGELFF
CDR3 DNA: TGTGCCAGCAGTTACGACACCGCGAACACCGGGGAGCTGTTTTTT

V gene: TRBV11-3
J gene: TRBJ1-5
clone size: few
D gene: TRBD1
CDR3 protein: CASSTEGADQPQHF
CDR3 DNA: TGTGCCAGCAGTACTGAGGGGGCCGATCAGCCCCAGCATTTT

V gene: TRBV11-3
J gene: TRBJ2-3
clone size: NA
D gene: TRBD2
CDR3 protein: CASSLVPAGDTDTQYF
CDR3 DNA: TGTGCCAGCAGCTTAGTTCCAGCGGGGGACACAGATACGCAGTATTTT

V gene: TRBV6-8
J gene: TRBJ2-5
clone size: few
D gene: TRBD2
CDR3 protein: CATRMSGGQETQYF
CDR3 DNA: TGTGCCACCAGGATGAGCGGGGGACAAGAGACCCAGTACTTC

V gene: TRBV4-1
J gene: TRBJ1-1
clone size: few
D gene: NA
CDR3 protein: CASSQERRAGVGNTEAFF
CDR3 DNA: TGCGCCAGCAGCCAAGAAAGACGGGCCGGCGTCGGGAACACTGAAGCTTTCTTT

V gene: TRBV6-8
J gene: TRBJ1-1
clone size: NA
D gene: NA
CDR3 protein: CATGTSNTEAFF
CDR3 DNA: TGTGCCACCGGGACGTCGAACACTGAAGCTTTCTTT

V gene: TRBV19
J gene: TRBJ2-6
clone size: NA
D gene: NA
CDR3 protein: CASRNPGAGANVLTF
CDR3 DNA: TGTGCCAGTCGTAACCCGGGTGCTGGGGCCAACGTCCTGACTTTC

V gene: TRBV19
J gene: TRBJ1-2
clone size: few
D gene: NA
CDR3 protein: CASSIGGSYGYTF
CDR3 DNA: TGTGCCAGTAGTATAGGGGGGTCCTATGGCTACACCTTC

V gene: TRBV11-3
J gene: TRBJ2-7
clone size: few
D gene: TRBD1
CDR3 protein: CASSPDRDSYEQYF
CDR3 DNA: TGTGCCAGCAGCCCTGACAGGGACTCCTACGAGCAGTACTTC

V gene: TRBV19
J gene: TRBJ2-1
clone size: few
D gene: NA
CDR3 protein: CASSMGGQPNNEQFF
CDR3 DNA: TGTGCCAGTAGTATGGGGGGACAGCCCAACAATGAGCAGTTCTTC

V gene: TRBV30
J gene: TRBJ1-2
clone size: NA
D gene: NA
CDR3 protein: CAWNTPARSVIYGYTF
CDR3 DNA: TGTGCCTGGAATACCCCCGCCCGATCTGTAATTTATGGCTACACCTTC

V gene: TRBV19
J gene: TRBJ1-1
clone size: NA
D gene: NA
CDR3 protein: CASVQTGETEAFF
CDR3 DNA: TGTGCCAGCGTCCAGACAGGAGAGACTGAAGCTTTCTTT